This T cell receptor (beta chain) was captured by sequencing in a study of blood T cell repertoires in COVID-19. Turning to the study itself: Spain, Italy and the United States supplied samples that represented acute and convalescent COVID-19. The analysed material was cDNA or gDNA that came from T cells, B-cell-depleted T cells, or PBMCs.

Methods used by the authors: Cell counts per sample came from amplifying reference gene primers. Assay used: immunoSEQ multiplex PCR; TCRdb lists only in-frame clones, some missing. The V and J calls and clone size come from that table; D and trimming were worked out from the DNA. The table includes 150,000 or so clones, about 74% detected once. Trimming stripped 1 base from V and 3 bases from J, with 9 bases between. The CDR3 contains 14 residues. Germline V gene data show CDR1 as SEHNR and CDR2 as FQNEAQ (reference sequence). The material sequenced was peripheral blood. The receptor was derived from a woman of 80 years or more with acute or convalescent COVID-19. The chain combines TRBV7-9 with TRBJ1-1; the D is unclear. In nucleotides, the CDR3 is TGTGCCAGCAGCTTAGTAAAGGAGGACACTGAAGCTTTCTTT. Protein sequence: CASSLVKEDTEAFF.